Sequencing of this TCR beta chain was carried out in a study of T cell responses to AZD1222 COVID-19 vaccine. Overall study results and limits: Dominant at 160-218 and 743-854, vaccine-associated CD4 TCRs also spanned spike. There were repertoire samples only from the period after the peak T cell response. At baseline, seropositivity was found in only six or seven AZD1222 recipients.

The protocol was immunoSEQ multiplex PCR, while the TCRdb copy is restricted to in-frame clones and leaves out a portion. Among about 200,000 clones listed, about 94% were seen once. J was trimmed by 3 bases and V by 5 bases; bases with no gene match: 3. Germline values: CDR1 SGHRS, CDR2 YFSETQ. The CDR3 extends over 14 amino acids. As for this clone: Its antigen is still unknown.

The sequence derives from an adult who received the AZD1222 COVID-19 vaccine. The sequenced sample was peripheral blood, obtained 28 days after the second AZD1222 dose. The V call is TRBV5-1, the J call TRBJ2-3; the match to TRBD1 covers 10 bases. For the CDR3, the DNA is TGCGCCAGCAGTCCGGGACAGGGGACAGATACGCAGTATTTT. Protein: CASSPGQGTDTQYF.